The subject of this entry is one T cell receptor (beta chain). Its antigen remains unknown. The data derive from a study of human T cells and chemical hapten exposure. The time point: patch test 1, 2 weeks after DPC sensitization. Described treatment: therapeutic diphenylcyclopropenone sensitization with weekly scalp DPC. Those who donated were patients with alopecia, 18 to 70 years of age, and suitable for DPC. Study-level points and caveats: Those TCRs sitting above 1 in 1000 frequency stayed the same with DPC sensitization. Expanded TCRs were compared with controls, and the expanded TCRs formed significantly more large CDR3 similarity clusters.

Unique molecular identifiers were attached to individual cDNA molecules within the library. TCRdb reprocessed the RACE reads with MiXCR, giving one entry per CDR3 protein. The sample holds more than 65,000 distinct CDR3 sequences, 10% to 13% seen once. The germline CDR1 and CDR2 sequences are KGHSH and LQKENI. The CDR3 has 14 amino acids. Trimming left V 3 bases short and J 0 bases short, with 6 bases between. This sequence was found in a woman between 50 and 59 years old with alopecia areata. Some clones in this sample may be carry-over from other donors' samples. Specimen: whole blood, collected in connection with sensitization to the hapten diphenylcyclopropenone (DPC). The V call is TRBV18, the J call TRBJ1-3; D unclear. The CDR3 loop is CASSPGASGNTIYF. CDR3 coding DNA: TGTGCCAGCTCACCTGGAGCCTCTGGAAACACCATATATTTT.